This record looks at one TCR beta chain sequence and its context. Its antigen is undetermined. This entry is derived from a study of cytomegalovirus exposure and HLA in healthy donors. As for the study in general: Earlier, some 200 million T cells were analyzed, and over 95 million unique TCR beta sequences were found among them. Among the roughly 400 genotyped donors, 70% to 85% were placed in the Caucasian-associated ancestry cluster.

Primers included in the PCR were 60 Vbeta and 13 Jbeta primers. The table came from immunoSEQ multiplex PCR; TCRdb's copy has only in-frame clones and leaves some out. The sample carries about 140,000 clones, approximately 80% recorded once. There are 10 residues in the CDR3. Germline values: CDR1 DFQATT, CDR2 SNEGSKA (reference sequence). General observations from the study: Presence/absence analyses treated sequencing depth as roughly uniform across donors.

Sequenced: PBMCs. This clonotype was obtained from a male donor in good health and CMV-seronegative. This chain connects TRBV20-1 to TRBJ1-2; D is unresolved. The CDR3 here is CSPLANRDTF. CDR3 bases: TGCAGCCCCCTGGCCAATCGGGACACCTTC.